Listed here are 29 T cell receptor beta chains from one sample, sequenced in a study of human T cells and chemical hapten exposure (TCRdb year 2021). Library construction relied on RACE. For sequencing, a NextSeq 500 was employed. TCRdb's own reprocessing of the public reads used fastp at Q25 and MiXCR and kept productive beta chains. Each entry is one CDR3 protein sequence, shown with its most common DNA and genes. Across this sample there are roughly 42,000 distinct CDR3 sequences, with around a tenth seen only once. Of the sample, 14% to 15% falls within the top ten clones. The sample's time point label, in plain terms: patch test 2, 6 weeks after DPC sensitization. The treatment or condition tag for this specimen amounts to: therapeutic diphenylcyclopropenone sensitization with weekly scalp DPC. Total RNA was extracted from unfractionated whole blood that had been collected in Tempus Blood RNA tubes.

This specimen consisted of whole blood, obtained in connection with sensitization to the hapten diphenylcyclopropenone (DPC). These receptors all come from a woman in her twenties or thirties with alopecia areata. Some clones in this sample may be carry-over from other donors' samples.

This clonotype was seen many times. The chain is built from TRBV7-9 and TRBJ1-1; no clear D gene. Germline V gene lookup returns CDR1 SEHNR and CDR2 FQNEAQ (reference sequence). CDR3 length: 13 residues. V gave up 5 bases and J gave up 6 bases, with 13 bases separating them. This CDR3 is CASSPSVVAEAFF. As DNA, the CDR3 is TGTGCCAGCAGCCCGAGTGTGGTCGCTGAAGCTTTCTTT.

Only a few counts were recorded for this clonotype. The chain links TRBV20-1 to TRBJ2-3, with 14 positions matching TRBD2. Unmatched junction bases numbered 7, after V lost 4 bases and J lost 4 bases. The CDR3 extends over 16 amino acids. CDR1 is DFQATT and CDR2 is SNEGSKA in the germline V gene (reference sequence). CDR3 nucleotides: TGCAGTGCTACCGGGACTAGCGGGGGCTCCCCAGATACGCAGTATTTT. Translating it yields CSATGTSGGSPDTQYF.

This clonotype has ten or more counts. The genes are TRBV4-3 and TRBJ1-4; tentative D call: TRBD1 (5 bases). The CDR3 contains 14 residues. CDR1 and CDR2 (germline): LGHNA, YSLEER. The ends were cut back, 0 bases at V and 11 bases at J, with 13 bases in the middle. Here the CDR3 reads CASSQDPGVGKLFF. For the CDR3, the DNA is TGCGCCAGCAGCCAAGATCCGGGGGTAGGGAAACTGTTTTTT.

This clonotype was counted at least ten times. The rearrangement links TRBV4-3 to TRBJ2-3, with a possible D match to TRBD2 (5 bases). Germline loops: CDR1 LGHNA, CDR2 YSLEER. The CDR3 spans 16 residues. Trimming took off 4 bases at V and 0 bases at J, with 14 bases between the two ends. In nucleotides, the CDR3 is TGCGCCAGCAGCCTAAGTTACGGGGTTAGCACAGATACGCAGTATTTT. Residues: CASSLSYGVSTDTQYF.

The genes are TRBV4-2 and TRBJ2-7, with D unresolved. V was cut by 0 bases and J by 1 base, with 19 bases left in between. Germline loops: CDR1 LGHNA, CDR2 YNFKEQ. The CDR3 is 18 amino acids. CDR3 DNA sequence: TGTGCCAGCAGCCAAGAAACTATAAGGGATCTTGGTTCCTACGAGCAGTACTTC. Amino acids: CASSQETIRDLGSYEQYF.

This clonotype was observed many times. This chain's CDR3 is CAWSPTGTRNTIYF. CDR3 coding DNA: TGTGCCTGGAGTCCGACAGGGACAAGAAACACCATATATTTT. This sequence joins TRBV30 and TRBJ1-3; 7 bases fit TRBD1. The V segment lost 2 bases and the J segment 5 bases; nucleotides outside the gene matches: 6. The CDR3 contains 14 residues. Germline-derived CDR1 and CDR2 are GTSNPN and SVGIG (reference sequence).

The genes are TRBV29-1 and TRBJ1-1, with D maybe TRBD1 (5 bases). Per germline, CDR1 SQVTM and CDR2 ANQGSEA. V dropped 7 bases and J dropped 1 base, with 10 bases sitting between them. The CDR3 contains 12 residues. CDR3 nucleotide sequence: TGCAGCGACGACAGACCGAACACTGAAGCTTTCTTT. This encodes CSDDRPNTEAFF. Complete variable domain (other parts from reference TRBV29-1 and TRBJ1-1): SAVISQKPSRDICQRGTSLTIQCQVDSQVTMMFWYRQQPGQSLTLIATANQGSEATYESGFVIDKFPISRPNLTFSTLTVSNMSPEDSSIYLCSDDRPNTEAFFGQGTRLTVV.

The chain is built from TRBV7-6 and TRBJ2-7; maybe TRBD1 (5 bases). V was clipped by 2 bases and J by 6 bases, with 11 bases between them. The CDR3 totals 13 residues. From germline, CDR1 is SGHVS and CDR2 FNYEAQ. The CDR3 DNA is TGTGCCAGCAGCTTAACCAGGGTCGGCGAGCAGTACTTC. It specifies CASSLTRVGEQYF.

In its sample, this clonotype was seen many times. This chain links TRBV18 with TRBJ2-1; 7 bases agree with TRBD2. CDR3 length: 15 residues. The junction had 7 bases not matched to a gene; V was cut back by 3 bases and J by 5 bases. Germline V CDR1 and CDR2: KGHSH, LQKENI. CDR3 bases: TGTGCCAGCTCACCCCAGGGAGCGGGGAACAATGAGCAGTTCTTC. Translated: CASSPQGAGNNEQFF.

This clonotype was seen many times. This chain's CDR3 is CASSVPSSYNEQFF. CDR3 nucleotides: TGTGCCAGCAGTGTCCCGAGCTCCTACAATGAGCAGTTCTTC. This sequence joins TRBV2 and TRBJ2-1; D gene uncertain. The CDR3 sequence is 14 residues long. Germline values: CDR1 SNHLY, CDR2 FYNNEI. The V end was cut by 4 bases, the J end by 0 bases, with 7 bases between.

The chain joins TRBV3-1 to TRBJ1-4; no reliable D call. CDR1 is LGHDT and CDR2 is YNNKEL in the germline V gene (reference sequence). There are 15 residues in the CDR3. Trimming took off 0 bases at V and 3 bases at J, with 8 bases between the two ends. CDR3 sequence: CASSQDGNSNEKLFF. The CDR3 DNA is TGTGCCAGCAGCCAAGATGGGAACTCTAATGAAAAACTGTTTTTT. Full variable domain (outside the CDR3, taken from reference TRBV3-1 and TRBJ1-4): DTAVSQTPKYLVTQMGNDKSIKCEQNLGHDTMYWYKQDSKKFLKIMFSYNNKELIINETVPNRFSPKSPDKAHLNLHINSLELGDSAVYFCASSQDGNSNEKLFFGSGTQLSVL.

This clonotype showed up many times. The chain employs TRBV19 and TRBJ2-5, with D maybe TRBD1 (6 bases). The CDR3 contains 15 residues. The V and J ends lost 7 bases and 5 bases respectively, with 20 bases between them. Looked up from germline, CDR1 is LNHDA and CDR2 is SQIVND (reference sequence). The CDR3 sequence is CASTPDGDTGETQYF. CDR3 DNA: TGTGCCAGTACCCCGGATGGGGACACGGGGGAGACCCAGTACTTC.

This clonotype has at least ten counts. The CDR3 sequence: CASTRKRGGFPDTQYF. The CDR3 region has the DNA TGTGCCAGCACCAGAAAGCGGGGGGGTTTCCCAGATACGCAGTATTTT. This chain joins TRBV12-3 or TRBV12-4 and TRBJ2-3; 10 bases fit TRBD2. J gave up 4 bases and V 7 bases, and 11 bases lay outside the gene matches. The CDR3 totals 16 residues.

This clonotype came up many times. The V and J genes are TRBV30 and TRBJ2-7; possible D gene TRBD1, 6 bases. The CDR3 is made up of 13 amino acids. The germline V and J ends were trimmed by 0 bases and 6 bases, with 12 bases remaining between them. Germline V CDR1 and CDR2: GTSNPN, SVGIG (reference sequence). The chain's CDR3 is CAWSVGTRGEQYF. CDR3 DNA: TGTGCCTGGAGTGTGGGAACCAGGGGCGAGCAGTACTTC. Filled out from reference TRBV30 and TRBJ2-7, the complete variable domain reads SQTIHQWPATLVQPVGSPLSLECTVEGTSNPNLYWYRQAAGRGLQLLFYSVGIGQISSEVPQNLSASRPQDRQFILSSKKLLLSDSGFYLCAWSVGTRGEQYFGPGTRLTVT.

J is TRBJ2-7 and V is TRBV4-1; 7 positions agree with TRBD2. The V gene's germline CDR1 is MGHRA and CDR2 YSYEKL. The junction had 8 bases not matched to a gene; V was cut back by 1 base and J by 2 bases. CDR3 length: 16 amino acids. CDR3 DNA: TGCGCCAGCAGCCAAGGGGCGGGGCGGGGGACCTACGAGCAGTACTTC. Residues: CASSQGAGRGTYEQYF.

This clonotype came up many times. The chain recombines TRBV9 with TRBJ2-7; no definite D call. Deletions cut 9 bases from V and 2 bases from J, with 15 bases between. CDR1 is SGDLS, CDR2 YYNGEE, per germline. This CDR3 region has 13 residues. The DNA of the CDR3 is TGTGCCAATGAGGACCGAGCCACCTACGAGCAGTACTTC. Translating it yields CANEDRATYEQYF.

This CDR3 reads CSRPIYEQYF. The CDR3 DNA reads as TGTTCAAGGCCAATCTACGAGCAGTACTTC. The chain links TRBV6-2 or TRBV6-3 to TRBJ2-7; D is undetermined. The CDR3 totals 10 residues. CDR1 MNHEY and CDR2 SVGEGT come from the germline V gene.

This clonotype occurred many times. The V gene is TRBV20-1, the J gene TRBJ2-7, with TRBD1 identical over 9 bases. V shed 1 base and J 0 bases; nucleotides not matched to a gene: 10. The CDR3 has 17 amino acids. The V gene's germline CDR1 is DFQATT and CDR2 SNEGSKA (reference sequence). CDR3 in DNA: TGCAGTGCTAGAGGTTGGGACAGGGAATCGATCTCCTACGAGCAGTACTTC. Translated: CSARGWDRESISYEQYF.

There are many counts of this clonotype. V usage is TRBV14 and J usage is TRBJ1-4, with unresolved D. V lost 4 bases and J lost 7, with 10 bases in between. Germline CDR1 and CDR2: SGHDN and FVKESK. The CDR3 is 13 amino acids. The CDR3 loop is CASSLLGGEKLFF. CDR3 DNA: TGTGCCAGCAGCCTCCTGGGCGGTGAAAAACTGTTTTTT.

The rearrangement links TRBV29-1 to TRBJ2-7, with a tentative D call TRBD2 (7 bases). The V end lost 4 bases, the J end lost 4 bases, and 11 bases lay between the germline ends. Germline V gives CDR1 SQVTM, CDR2 ANQGSEA. The CDR3 sequence is 12 residues long. The CDR3 DNA reads TGCAGCGTTGGGGAGGGGGAATACGAGCAGTACTTC. It encodes CSVGEGEYEQYF.

This clonotype was counted many times. This chain connects TRBV4-1 to TRBJ2-5; TRBD2 matches 8 bases. Germline-derived CDR1 and CDR2 are MGHRA and YSYEKL. This CDR3 is built from 18 residues. V lost 1 base to trimming and J lost 3 bases; unmatched junction nucleotides: 13. The CDR3 DNA sequence: TGCGCCAGCAGCCAAGGGCCTCGCGCGGGGGGCTCCGAAGAGACCCAGTACTTC. It specifies CASSQGPRAGGSEETQYF.

In its sample, this clonotype was seen a few times. The rearrangement uses TRBV11-2 and TRBJ2-1; the D call may be TRBD1 or TRBD2 (5 bases each). The germline V and J ends were trimmed by 1 base and 6 bases, with 10 bases remaining between them. The CDR3 totals 14 residues. The germline V gene has CDR1 SGHAT and CDR2 FQNNGV. The CDR3 sequence is CASSLAGTTNEQFF. CDR3 nucleotide sequence: TGTGCCAGCAGCTTAGCCGGGACCACCAATGAGCAGTTCTTC.

This clonotype occurred a few times. V is TRBV5-1 and J is TRBJ2-7, with 9 bases fitting TRBD1. With 7 bases clipped from V and 2 bases from J, the junction kept 1 base outside the gene matches. The CDR3 has 12 amino acids. Germline CDR1 and CDR2: SGHRS and YFSETQ. The CDR3 reads CASGQGPYEQYF. The CDR3, as DNA: TGCGCCAGCGGACAGGGGCCCTACGAGCAGTACTTC.

This clonotype came up many times. The chain couples TRBV19 to TRBJ1-5, with D unclear. CDR1 LNHDA and CDR2 SQIVND come from the germline V gene (reference sequence). The CDR3 spans 12 residues. The germline V and J ends were trimmed by 5 bases and 10 bases, with 12 bases remaining between them. Written as DNA, the CDR3 is TGTGCCAGTAGTCTCTACACCAGCCCCCAGCATTTT. Its translation: CASSLYTSPQHF.

This clonotype was seen a few times. The rearrangement links TRBV5-1 to TRBJ2-3; D ambiguous. There are 13 residues in the CDR3. Looked up from germline, CDR1 is SGHRS and CDR2 is YFSETQ. V lost 5 bases and J lost 2, with 9 bases in between. The CDR3 DNA is TGCGCCAGCAGTGTGGTCTTCACAGATACGCAGTATTTT. This codes for CASSVVFTDTQYF.

The chain recombines TRBV18 with TRBJ2-5; 9 nucleotides match TRBD1. The CDR3 sequence is 14 residues long. Trimming took 7 bases from V and 4 from J; bases not matched to a gene: 7. CDR1 and CDR2 (germline): KGHSH, LQKENI. The DNA of the CDR3 is TGTGCCAGCTTATCCGGGACAGGGACAGAGACCCAGTACTTC. Protein: CASLSGTGTETQYF.

A single count supports this clonotype. The gene calls are TRBV29-1 and TRBJ2-7; D possibly corresponds to TRBD1 (6 bases). V lost 6 bases and J 5 bases, leaving 17 bases between the germline ends. Germline-derived CDR1 and CDR2 are SQVTM and ANQGSEA. The CDR3 is 13 amino acids. This CDR3 is CSVETGSRHEQYF. The CDR3, as DNA: TGCAGCGTAGAAACAGGGAGTAGGCACGAGCAGTACTTC.

V usage is TRBV4-2 and J usage is TRBJ2-3, with 8 bases lining up with TRBD2. The CDR3 is made up of 16 amino acids. J was trimmed by 3 bases and V by 5 bases; bases with no gene match: 10. In germline, CDR1 is LGHNA, CDR2 YNFKEQ. The CDR3 loop is CASSDVAGRPTDTQYF. In DNA form, the CDR3 reads TGTGCCAGCAGCGATGTAGCGGGGCGACCTACAGATACGCAGTATTTT.

The V call is TRBV11-2, the J call TRBJ1-1; 7 bases are shared with TRBD1. CDR3 length equals 18 residues. Unmatched junction bases numbered 19, after V lost 5 bases and J lost 4 bases. Germline-derived CDR1 and CDR2 are SGHAT and FQNNGV. Here the CDR3 DNA reads TGTGCCAGCAGCCCTATCCGGGACAGCTCCCCGGGGAGCACTGAAGCTTTCTTT. It specifies CASSPIRDSSPGSTEAFF.